What follows are 10 T cell receptor beta chains derived from one specimen sequenced in a study of early T cells in non-severe SARS-CoV-2 infection. TCRdb reanalysed the 5' RACE reads using MiXCR and keeps one entry per CDR3 protein. The table shows 25,000 to 40,000 distinct CDR3 sequences, with 4.5% to 5% occurring only once. Sequencing used whole blood. The source is an adult who was a healthcare worker with PCR-confirmed SARS-CoV-2 infection or an uninfected control (not recorded which).

This clonotype has ten or more counts. The chain recombines TRBV18 with TRBJ1-2; TRBD1 matches at 8 bases. The V gene end was trimmed by 0 bases and the J gene end by 4 bases; junction bases not matched to a gene: 7. Germline-derived CDR1 and CDR2 are KGHSH and LQKENI. CDR3 size: 16 residues. As DNA, the CDR3 is TGTGCCAGCTCACCACCCCAGGGGGCGATCGTCTATGGCTACACCTTC. It translates to CASSPPQGAIVYGYTF.

This clonotype was observed many times. V gene TRBV3-1 combines with J gene TRBJ2-6; D is undetermined. The germline gives CDR1 LGHDT, CDR2 YNNKEL (reference sequence). The CDR3 is 15 residues long. Trimming left V 4 bases short and J 0 bases short, with 7 bases between. CDR3 sequence reads: CASSPPSSGANVLTF. The CDR3 DNA reads TGTGCCAGCAGCCCACCTAGCTCTGGGGCCAACGTCCTGACTTTC.

CDR3 in DNA: TGCAGCGTTGAAGTATTGGAGACCCAGTACTTC. Amino acids: CSVEVLETQYF. The rearrangement joins TRBV29-1 to TRBJ2-5; D remains ambiguous. This CDR3 has 11 residues. V was shortened by 1 base and J by 5 bases, with 5 bases between the two germline ends. CDR1 and CDR2 (germline): SQVTM, ANQGSEA.

At least ten counts were recorded for this clonotype. The V gene is TRBV4-3, the J gene TRBJ1-6, with D perhaps TRBD1 (5 bases). Between the trimmed V and J ends, which lost 0 bases and 4 bases, there was a span of 10 bases. CDR3 length: 16 amino acids. Germline values: CDR1 LGHNA, CDR2 YSLEER. The CDR3 sequence: CASSQDGGEYNSPLHF. CDR3 DNA: TGCGCCAGCAGCCAAGATGGAGGGGAGTATAATTCACCCCTCCACTTT.

This clonotype came up many times. The chain carries TRBV2 and TRBJ1-1; 8 bases line up with TRBD1. The trim removed 7 bases at V and 3 bases at J, leaving 7 bases unmatched. The CDR3 sequence is 14 residues long. Germline V gene data show CDR1 as SNHLY and CDR2 as FYNNEI. Here the CDR3 DNA reads TGTGCCAGCAACCGAGCGACAGGGGACACTGAAGCTTTCTTT. This gives the protein CASNRATGDTEAFF.

Only a few counts were recorded for this clonotype. The chain has TRBV30 and TRBJ2-3; TRBD1 agrees at 9 bases. V was pared by 1 base and J by 3 bases, with 2 bases of the junction left unmatched. This CDR3 spans 14 amino acids. CDR1 and CDR2 (germline): GTSNPN, SVGIG (reference sequence). The CDR3 sequence is CAWSEGTGTDTQYF. The CDR3 DNA follows: TGTGCCTGGAGTGAAGGGACAGGGACAGATACGCAGTATTTT.

There are many counts of this clonotype. This chain uses TRBV10-1 with TRBJ2-2, with D unresolved. V was shortened by 5 bases and J by 3 bases, with 7 bases between the two germline ends. CDR3 length equals 13 residues. From germline, CDR1 is WNHNN and CDR2 SYGVQD (reference sequence). CDR3: CASSQAYTGELFF. CDR3 DNA sequence: TGCGCCAGCAGTCAAGCGTACACCGGGGAGCTGTTTTTT.

This clonotype has only a few counts. A much larger clone differs by one base, so this may be a read error. This chain links TRBV3-1 with TRBJ2-7, with TRBD1 identical over 7 bases. Germline V gene lookup returns CDR1 LGHDT and CDR2 YNNKEL (reference sequence). CDR3 length: 13 amino acids. Trimming at V came to 8 bases and at J to 0 bases, leaving 4 bases not matched to a gene. The CDR3 spells CASRQGFSYEQYF. In DNA form, the CDR3 reads TGTGCCAGCCGACAGGGCTTCTCCTACGAGCAGTACTTC.

The rearrangement links TRBV30 to TRBJ2-7; 7 bases are a match to TRBD2. The germline CDR1 and CDR2 sequences are GTSNPN and SVGIG (reference sequence). This CDR3 is built from 14 residues. The trim removed 4 bases at V and 3 bases at J, leaving 9 bases unmatched. CDR3 bases: TGTGCCTGGACCTGGGGAGGGACGAACTACGAGCAGTACTTC. Its protein is CAWTWGGTNYEQYF. The full variable domain, completed using reference TRBV30 and TRBJ2-7, is SQTIHQWPATLVQPVGSPLSLECTVEGTSNPNLYWYRQAAGRGLQLLFYSVGIGQISSEVPQNLSASRPQDRQFILSSKKLLLSDSGFYLCAWTWGGTNYEQYFGPGTRLTVT.

There are many counts of this clonotype. V gene TRBV12-3 or TRBV12-4 combines with J gene TRBJ1-2, with 7 bases identical to TRBD1. After removal of 5 bases from V and 8 bases from J, the junction contained 11 bases not matched to a gene. The CDR3 length is 14 residues. DNA of the CDR3: TGTGCCAGCAGTATCGGGACAGCTGCCATGGGCTACACCTTC. It codes for CASSIGTAAMGYTF.